The rows below give T cell receptor beta chains drawn from one sample of a study of T cell responses to AZD1222 COVID-19 vaccine. Repertoires were generated with immunoSEQ multiplex PCR, while TCRdb's copy carries only in-frame clones and drops some. Among over 120,000 clones listed, 85% to 95% were seen once. Material: peripheral blood, obtained on day 0 of AZD1222 vaccination. Every receptor here comes from an adult in good health. CDR3s include the opening cysteine and the closing phenylalanine or tryptophan. The D gene is left open where the match is weak. A clone size is listed for some rows: how often the clone was seen (once, few, many), or a class if it is expanded.

D gene	V gene	J gene	clone size	CDR3 protein	CDR3 DNA
.	TRBV19	TRBJ1-5	.	CASRNWGNNQPQHF	TGTGCCAGCCGAAATTGGGGGAACAATCAGCCCCAGCATTTT
.	TRBV30	TRBJ1-1	.	CAWSSGQGPEAFF	TGTGCCTGGAGTAGTGGGCAGGGCCCTGAAGCTTTCTTT
TRBD2	TRBV9	TRBJ2-7	.	CASSVSAGGPYEQYF	TGTGCCAGCAGCGTTTCAGCGGGGGGGCCCTACGAGCAGTACTTC
.	TRBV6-2/TRBV6-3	TRBJ1-1	.	CASSSGYTEAFF	TGTGCCAGCAGTTCAGGGTACACTGAAGCTTTCTTT
TRBD1	TRBV7-9	TRBJ1-6	.	CASSGQQGVNSPLHF	TGTGCCAGCAGCGGCCAACAGGGGGTGAATTCACCCCTCCACTTT
.	TRBV5-1	TRBJ1-1	once	CASKTYNEAFF	TGCGCCAGCAAGACCTATAATGAAGCTTTCTTT
.	TRBV7-9	TRBJ2-3	once	CASSLVSWASTDTQYF	TGTGCCAGCAGCTTAGTGAGCTGGGCTAGCACAGATACGCAGTATTTT
TRBD2	TRBV19	TRBJ2-5	.	CASSGARLAGGETQYF	TGTGCCAGTAGTGGCGCACGACTAGCGGGGGGAGAGACCCAGTACTTC
TRBD1	TRBV5-1	TRBJ1-1	once	CASSLGTGGFEAFF	TGCGCCAGCAGCTTGGGGACAGGGGGATTCGAAGCTTTCTTT
.	TRBV19	TRBJ2-3	.	CASSIQGADTQYF	TGTGCCAGTAGTATACAGGGCGCAGATACGCAGTATTTT
.	TRBV27	TRBJ1-5	.	CASRRDGVSPQHF	TGTGCCAGCAGACGGGACGGGGTGTCGCCCCAGCATTTT
.	TRBV6-2/TRBV6-3	TRBJ2-3	.	CASSYQGEEDTQYF	TGTGCCAGCAGTTATCAGGGGGAGGAAGATACGCAGTATTTT
.	TRBV19	TRBJ1-2	.	CASSAAQGNYGYTF	TGTGCCAGTAGTGCAGCTCAGGGAAACTATGGCTACACCTTC
.	TRBV29-1	TRBJ2-7	.	CSARSTEQYF	TGCAGCGCCCGTTCTACCGAGCAGTACTTC
.	TRBV5-4	TRBJ2-5	.	CASTLRGYQETQYF	TGTGCCAGCACCCTCCGGGGATACCAAGAGACCCAGTACTTC